This T cell receptor beta chain was found in a study of response to subunit inactivated influenza vaccine. Note on this clonotype: What it recognizes is unknown.

One entry per CDR3 protein, called by TCRdb with MiXCR from the RT-PCR reads. This sample has hundreds of thousands of distinct CDR3 sequences, with more than 15% found just once. Study-wide findings and caveats: Every seasonal influenza vaccination brings in few new T cells, the authors suggested.

Trimming removed 4 bases from V and 2 bases from J, with 11 bases in between. CDR1 and CDR2 from the germline V gene are KGHDR and SFDVKD. The CDR3 is 14 amino acids. The source material was PBMCs from blood, sampled less than 13 days after vaccination. The V call is TRBV24-1, the J call TRBJ2-7; a weak D match, TRBD1 (6 bases). This clonotype was sampled from a man aged 50-59 years who received an inactivated influenza vaccine. Here the CDR3 reads CATSETDRTYEQYF. The CDR3, as DNA: TGTGCCACCAGTGAGACAGACAGGACCTACGAGCAGTACTTC.